Below, 20 T cell receptor beta chains from the same sample are listed, as sequenced in a study of beta chain features in type 1 diabetes. Which antigens these TCRs recognize remains unknown. Study-wide results and caveats: People with Type 1 diabetes carried modestly yet significantly shorter TCRB CDR3s in all four CD4+ subsets.

The investigators reverse transcribed all of the isolated RNA, so they sequenced expressed TCRB transcripts. Only in-frame clones appear in the TCRdb table, and some are missing; sequencing was by immunoSEQ multiplex PCR. The table includes 600,000 to 700,000 clones, under 15% detected once. Sequencing used naive CD4+ T cells from blood. These receptor sequences come from a young man with type 1 diabetes.

The CDR3 loop is CSVDGTSGTDTQYF. CDR3 DNA: TGCAGCGTCGATGGGACTAGCGGCACAGATACGCAGTATTTT. The chain links TRBV29-1 to TRBJ2-3; 10 bases agree with TRBD2. The CDR3 spans 14 residues. V was clipped by 6 bases and J by 1 base; unmatched bases: 4. Per the germline V gene, CDR1 is SQVTM and CDR2 is ANQGSEA.

The rearrangement uses TRBV4-1 and TRBJ2-1, with D perhaps assigned TRBD1 or TRBD2 (10 bases each). CDR1 is MGHRA, CDR2 YSYEKL, per germline. The ends were cut back, 4 bases at V and 8 bases at J, with 21 bases in the middle. CDR3 length equals 16 residues. This CDR3 reads CASSRYSGGTGDEQFF. The CDR3 DNA reads TGCGCCAGCAGCCGTTATAGCGGGGGGACAGGGGATGAGCAGTTCTTC.

A few counts support this clone. The chain employs TRBV7-2 and TRBJ2-3; 12 nucleotides align to TRBD1. V lost 7 bases to trimming and J lost 7 bases; unmatched junction nucleotides: 9. CDR1 and CDR2 (germline): SGHTA, FQGNSA. The CDR3 sequence is 15 residues long. The CDR3 DNA sequence: TGTGCCAGCATCTACGGGACAGGGGGCACTTATACGCAGTATTTT. This sequence encodes CASIYGTGGTYTQYF. Variable domain in full (rest from reference TRBV7-2 and TRBJ2-3): GAGVSQSPSNKVTEKGKDVELRCDPISGHTALYWYRQSLGQGLEFLIYFQGNSAPDKSGLPSDRFSAERTGGSVSTLTIQRTQQEDSAVYLCASIYGTGGTYTQYFGPGTRLTVL.

This sequence joins TRBV29-1 and TRBJ2-3, with 8 bases matching TRBD1. The germline CDR1 and CDR2 sequences are SQVTM and ANQGSEA. The CDR3 length is 14 residues. The junction had 9 bases not matched to a gene; V was cut back by 7 bases and J by 3 bases. DNA of the CDR3: TGCAGCGCCCTGGACAGGGTTGTAACAGATACGCAGTATTTT. The encoded protein is CSALDRVVTDTQYF.

The V gene is TRBV29-1, the J gene TRBJ2-7; 7 positions match TRBD2. V shed 6 bases and J 5 bases; nucleotides not matched to a gene: 13. CDR1 is SQVTM, CDR2 ANQGSEA, per germline. There are 14 residues in the CDR3. CDR3 bases: TGCAGCGTAGTCGTTGGGGGGGAGGAGGACGAGCAGTACTTC. Protein product: CSVVVGGEEDEQYF.

Only a few counts were recorded for this clone. The CDR3 spells CSARDSGAAFF. In nucleotides, the CDR3 is TGCAGTGCTAGAGATTCAGGGGCAGCTTTCTTT. The chain joins TRBV20-1 to TRBJ1-1; D may be TRBD1 (6 bases). Trimming removed 0 bases from V and 10 bases from J, with 9 bases in between. The CDR3 length is 11 residues. Germline values: CDR1 DFQATT, CDR2 SNEGSKA (reference sequence).

CDR3 coding DNA: TGTGCCAGCAGTGAAGCCTCGACGGGCTACACCTTC. The encoded protein is CASSEASTGYTF. This chain joins TRBV2 and TRBJ1-2; no definite D call. The V gene's germline CDR1 is SNHLY and CDR2 FYNNEI. V lost 0 bases and J 8 bases, leaving 7 bases between the germline ends. There are 12 residues in the CDR3. The whole variable domain, filled in from reference TRBV2 and TRBJ1-2, reads EPEVTQTPSHQVTQMGQEVILRCVPISNHLYFYWYRQILGQKVEFLVSFYNNEISEKSEIFDDQFSVERPDGSNFTLKIRSTKLEDSAMYFCASSEASTGYTFGSGTRLTVV.

The chain links TRBV29-1 to TRBJ2-5; a weak D match, TRBD2 (6 bases). The J call may be incorrect, as the DNA end agrees better with TRBJ2-7. CDR1 is SQVTM and CDR2 is ANQGSEA in the germline V gene. The CDR3 loop spans 13 amino acids. The CDR3 is CSVEGGRRGEQYF. For the CDR3, the DNA is TGCAGCGTTGAAGGGGGGAGGAGAGGCGAGCAGTACTTC.

In this sample, this clone turned up a few times. This chain joins TRBV28 and TRBJ2-7; no firm D call. CDR1 and CDR2 (germline): MDHEN, SYDVKM. Trimming removed 3 bases from V and 5 bases from J, with 8 bases in between. CDR3 length equals 12 residues. The CDR3 bases are TGTGCCAGCAGTTTCTGGGGTAACGAGCAGTACTTC. Translating it yields CASSFWGNEQYF.

V and J are TRBV7-2 and TRBJ2-1, with 8 bases identical to TRBD2. The V gene end was trimmed by 6 bases and the J gene end by 2 bases; junction bases not matched to a gene: 9. The CDR3 is made up of 16 amino acids. Germline V lookup: CDR1 SGHTA, CDR2 FQGNSA. The CDR3 coding sequence is TGTGCCAGCAGTCTCGCCCCAGCGGGGGCCTACAATGAGCAGTTCTTC. Amino acid sequence: CASSLAPAGAYNEQFF.

J is TRBJ2-2 and V is TRBV13; the D call may be TRBD1 or TRBD2 (5 bases each). V was pared by 4 bases and J by 6 bases, with 18 bases between. The CDR3 is made up of 16 amino acids. From germline, CDR1 is PRHDT and CDR2 FYEKMQ (reference sequence). CDR3 sequence: CASSSRGVYGAGELFF. CDR3 nucleotides: TGTGCCAGCAGCTCCCGAGGGGTGTACGGTGCCGGGGAGCTGTTTTTT.

This clone occurred a few times. The chain recombines TRBV7-2 with TRBJ1-3; weak D call: TRBD1 (6 bases). The V end lost 5 bases, the J end lost 0 bases, and 11 bases lay between the germline ends. CDR1 SGHTA and CDR2 FQGNSA come from the germline V gene. The CDR3 length is 15 residues. CDR3 loop: CASSDGQSSGNTIYF. In nucleotides, the CDR3 is TGTGCCAGCAGCGATGGACAGTCCTCTGGAAACACCATATATTTT.

CDR3 in amino acids: CASSQEWASGADTQYF. The DNA of the CDR3 is TGTGCCAGCAGCCAAGAGTGGGCTAGCGGGGCAGATACGCAGTATTTT. V is TRBV4-2 and J is TRBJ2-3; 9 bases agree with TRBD2. There are 16 residues in the CDR3. Germline CDR1 reads LGHNA; CDR2 reads YNFKEQ. J was trimmed by 4 bases and V by 0 bases; bases with no gene match: 5.

J is TRBJ1-2 and V is TRBV7-2; D uncertain. The CDR3 runs 12 residues. Germline assignment: CDR1 SGHTA and CDR2 FQGNSA. V lost 6 bases, J lost 8 bases, and 13 bases lay in between. The chain's CDR3 is CASSLSGEGYTF. The CDR3 DNA reads as TGTGCCAGCAGTTTAAGCGGGGAGGGCTACACCTTC.

The chain uses TRBV29-1 and TRBJ1-5; TRBD1 matches at 9 bases. The CDR3 loop spans 14 amino acids. The ends lost 6 bases at V and 5 bases at J; junction bases unmatched: 8. Germline CDR1 and CDR2: SQVTM and ANQGSEA. The CDR3 spells CSVSGTGQDQPQHF. CDR3 bases: TGCAGCGTGTCCGGGACAGGGCAGGATCAGCCCCAGCATTTT. Filled out from reference TRBV29-1 and TRBJ1-5, the complete variable domain reads SAVISQKPSRDICQRGTSLTIQCQVDSQVTMMFWYRQQPGQSLTLIATANQGSEATYESGFVIDKFPISRPNLTFSTLTVSNMSPEDSSIYLCSVSGTGQDQPQHFGDGTRLSIL.

The rearrangement uses TRBV5-4 and TRBJ2-3; 13 nucleotides align to TRBD2. Germline CDR1 reads SGHNT; CDR2 reads YYREEE (reference sequence). This CDR3 comprises 17 residues. The junction had 8 bases not matched to a gene; V was cut back by 6 bases and J by 1 base. CDR3: CASTLRGTSGGTDTQYF. The CDR3 DNA reads TGTGCCAGCACCTTACGTGGGACTAGCGGGGGCACAGATACGCAGTATTTT.

The chain employs TRBV2 and TRBJ2-5; D gene ambiguous. The CDR3 spans 13 residues. The germline V gene encodes CDR1 SNHLY and CDR2 FYNNEI. Between the trimmed V and J ends, which lost 4 bases and 2 bases, there was a span of 8 bases. The CDR3: CASSAADQETQYF. In nucleotides, the CDR3 is TGTGCCAGCAGTGCGGCGGATCAAGAGACCCAGTACTTC.

This clone was observed a handful of times. The CDR3 here is CAWSVAGGDSPLHF. The CDR3 bases are TGTGCCTGGAGTGTAGCGGGGGGCGATTCACCCCTCCACTTT. The chain is built from TRBV30 and TRBJ1-6; a possible D gene is TRBD1 (6 bases). Trimming left V 0 bases short and J 8 bases short, with 11 bases between. Germline V gene lookup returns CDR1 GTSNPN and CDR2 SVGIG (reference sequence). The length of the CDR3 is 14 residues. The complete variable domain, with remaining parts taken from reference TRBV30 and TRBJ1-6, reads SQTIHQWPATLVQPVGSPLSLECTVEGTSNPNLYWYRQAAGRGLQLLFYSVGIGQISSEVPQNLSASRPQDRQFILSSKKLLLSDSGFYLCAWSVAGGDSPLHFGNGTRLTVT.

This clone appeared once. This chain uses TRBV7-2 with TRBJ2-7; TRBD1 matches 10 bases. The CDR3 covers 14 residues. Losses at the gene ends were 5 bases for V and 5 bases for J; bases not matched to a gene: 6. CDR1 is SGHTA, CDR2 FQGNSA, per germline. Here the CDR3 reads CASSERQGADEQYF. DNA of the CDR3: TGTGCCAGCAGCGAACGACAGGGGGCGGACGAGCAGTACTTC.

This sequence joins TRBV5-1 and TRBJ2-2; D assignment may be TRBD1 or TRBD2 (5 bases each). V gave up 4 bases and J gave up 4 bases, with 14 bases separating them. The CDR3 has 15 amino acids. CDR1 SGHRS and CDR2 YFSETQ come from the germline V gene. The CDR3 DNA reads TGCGCCAGCAGCCTCGGGACGTCCCTCACCGGGGAGCTGTTTTTT. Translating gives CASSLGTSLTGELFF.